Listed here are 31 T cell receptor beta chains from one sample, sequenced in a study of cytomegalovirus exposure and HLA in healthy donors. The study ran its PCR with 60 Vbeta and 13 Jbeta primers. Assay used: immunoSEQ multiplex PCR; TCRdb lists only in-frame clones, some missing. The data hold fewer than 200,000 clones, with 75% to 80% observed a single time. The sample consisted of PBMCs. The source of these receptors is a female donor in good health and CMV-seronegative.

DNA for the CDR3: TGTGCCAGCAGGCCCGACAGGGTTGGACAGCCCCAGCATTTT. It yields the protein CASRPDRVGQPQHF. This chain connects TRBV6-1 to TRBJ1-5; 7 bases match TRBD1. Germline-derived CDR1 and CDR2 are MNHNS and SASEGT. CDR3 size: 14 residues. V lost 6 bases to trimming and J lost 7 bases; unmatched junction nucleotides: 9.

The CDR3: CASSARTSGNTGELFF. CDR3 nucleotides: TGTGCCAGCAGCGCAAGGACTAGCGGGAACACCGGGGAGCTGTTTTTT. The chain is built from TRBV9 and TRBJ2-2, with 10 bases that match TRBD2. The CDR3 is 16 residues long. V dropped 3 bases and J dropped 1; count of bases not matched to a gene: 3. Germline CDR1 is SGDLS and CDR2 is YYNGEE.

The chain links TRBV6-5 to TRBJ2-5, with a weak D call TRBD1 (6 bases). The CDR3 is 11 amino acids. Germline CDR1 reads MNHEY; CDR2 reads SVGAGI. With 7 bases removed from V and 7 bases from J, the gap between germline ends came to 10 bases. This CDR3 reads CASTLQGTQYF. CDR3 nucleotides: TGTGCCAGCACCTTACAGGGGACCCAGTACTTC.

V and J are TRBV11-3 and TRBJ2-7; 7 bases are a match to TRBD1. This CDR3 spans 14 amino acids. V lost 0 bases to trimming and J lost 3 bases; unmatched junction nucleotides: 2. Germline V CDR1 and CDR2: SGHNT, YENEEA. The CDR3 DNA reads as TGTGCCAGCAGCTTAGATCCAGGGGGCTACGAGCAGTACTTC. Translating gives CASSLDPGGYEQYF.

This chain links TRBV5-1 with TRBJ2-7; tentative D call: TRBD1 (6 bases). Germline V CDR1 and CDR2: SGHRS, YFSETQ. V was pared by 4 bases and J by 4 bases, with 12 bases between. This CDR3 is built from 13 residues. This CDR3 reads CASSPETGYEQYF. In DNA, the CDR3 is TGCGCCAGCAGCCCGGAAACAGGGTACGAGCAGTACTTC. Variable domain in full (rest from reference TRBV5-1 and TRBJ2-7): KAGVTQTPRYLIKTRGQQVTLSCSPISGHRSVSWYQQTPGQGLQFLFEYFSETQRNKGNFPGRFSGRQFSNSRSEMNVSTLELGDSALYLCASSPETGYEQYFGPGTRLTVT.

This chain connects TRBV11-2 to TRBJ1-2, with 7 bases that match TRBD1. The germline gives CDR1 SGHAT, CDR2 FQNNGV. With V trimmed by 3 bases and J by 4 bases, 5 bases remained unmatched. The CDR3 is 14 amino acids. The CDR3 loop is CASSFSRDSYGYTF. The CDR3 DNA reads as TGTGCCAGCAGCTTTTCCCGGGACAGCTATGGCTACACCTTC.

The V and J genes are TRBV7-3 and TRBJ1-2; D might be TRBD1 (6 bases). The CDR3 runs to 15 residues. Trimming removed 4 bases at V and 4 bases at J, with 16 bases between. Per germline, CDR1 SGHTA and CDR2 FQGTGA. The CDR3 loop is CASSSATGNFYGYTF. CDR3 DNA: TGTGCCAGCAGCTCAGCGACAGGCAATTTCTATGGCTACACCTTC.

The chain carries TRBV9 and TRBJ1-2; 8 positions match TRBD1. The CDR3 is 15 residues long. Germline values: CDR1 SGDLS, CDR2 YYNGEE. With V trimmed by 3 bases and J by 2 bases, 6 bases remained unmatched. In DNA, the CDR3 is TGTGCCAGCAGCGCTCCGGACAGGGCAAACTATGGCTACACCTTC. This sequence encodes CASSAPDRANYGYTF.

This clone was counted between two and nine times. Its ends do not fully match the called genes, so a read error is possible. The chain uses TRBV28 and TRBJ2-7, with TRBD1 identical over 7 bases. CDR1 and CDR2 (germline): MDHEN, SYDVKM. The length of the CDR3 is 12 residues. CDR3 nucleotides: TGTGCCAGCAGCCGGGACAGCCTATCAGGTTGGTTC. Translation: CASSRDSLSGWF.

The CDR3 coding sequence is TGTGCCAGCTGGCCGGGGGGGAGCAATCAGCCCCAGCATTTT. The encoded protein is CASWPGGSNQPQHF. V and J are TRBV28 and TRBJ1-5; D is possibly TRBD1 (5 bases). In germline, CDR1 is MDHEN, CDR2 SYDVKM. The V end was cut by 8 bases, the J end by 1 base, with 12 bases between. The CDR3 runs 14 residues.

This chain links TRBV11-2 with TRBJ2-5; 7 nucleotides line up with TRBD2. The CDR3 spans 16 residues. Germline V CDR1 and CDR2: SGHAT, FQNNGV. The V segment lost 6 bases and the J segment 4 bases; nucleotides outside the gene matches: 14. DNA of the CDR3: TGTGCCAGCAGTCTCGGGATTCGGGGGGAATCAGAGACCCAGTACTTC. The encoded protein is CASSLGIRGESETQYF.

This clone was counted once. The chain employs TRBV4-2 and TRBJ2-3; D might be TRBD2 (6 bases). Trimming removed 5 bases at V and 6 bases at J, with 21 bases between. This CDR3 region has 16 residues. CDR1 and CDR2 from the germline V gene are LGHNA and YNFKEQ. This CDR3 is CASSYLTRDRADTQYF. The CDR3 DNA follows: TGTGCCAGCAGCTACCTGACTAGGGACCGGGCCGATACGCAGTATTTT.

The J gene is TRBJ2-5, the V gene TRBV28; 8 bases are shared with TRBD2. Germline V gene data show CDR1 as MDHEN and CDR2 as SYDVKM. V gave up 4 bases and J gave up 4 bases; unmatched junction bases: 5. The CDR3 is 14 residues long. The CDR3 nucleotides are TGTGCCAGCAGTTATACGGGGGGGCCAGAGACCCAGTACTTC. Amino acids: CASSYTGGPETQYF.

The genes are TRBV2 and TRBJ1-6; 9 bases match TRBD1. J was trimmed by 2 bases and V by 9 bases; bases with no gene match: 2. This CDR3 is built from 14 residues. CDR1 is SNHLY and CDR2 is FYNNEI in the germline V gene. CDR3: CARRQGAYNSPLHF. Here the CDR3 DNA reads TGTGCCAGGCGACAGGGGGCCTATAATTCACCCCTCCACTTT.

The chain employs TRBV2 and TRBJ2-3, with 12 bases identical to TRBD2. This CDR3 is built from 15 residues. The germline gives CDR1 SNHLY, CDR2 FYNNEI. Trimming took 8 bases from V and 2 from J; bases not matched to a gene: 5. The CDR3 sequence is CASSTSGGFTDTQYF. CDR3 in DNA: TGTGCCAGCTCCACTAGCGGGGGGTTCACAGATACGCAGTATTTT.

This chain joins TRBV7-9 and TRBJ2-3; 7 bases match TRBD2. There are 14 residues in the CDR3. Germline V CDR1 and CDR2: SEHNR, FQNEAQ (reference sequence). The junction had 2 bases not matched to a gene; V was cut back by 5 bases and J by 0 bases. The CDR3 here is CASSLSGSTDTQYF. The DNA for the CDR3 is TGTGCCAGCAGCCTTAGCGGGAGCACAGATACGCAGTATTTT.

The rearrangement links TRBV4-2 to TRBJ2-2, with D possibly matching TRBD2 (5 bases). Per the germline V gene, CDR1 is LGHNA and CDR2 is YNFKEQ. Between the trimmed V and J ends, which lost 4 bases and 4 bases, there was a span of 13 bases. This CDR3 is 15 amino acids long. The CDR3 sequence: CASSRERLTTGELFF. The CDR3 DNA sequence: TGTGCCAGCAGCCGCGAGCGGCTAACCACCGGGGAGCTGTTTTTT.

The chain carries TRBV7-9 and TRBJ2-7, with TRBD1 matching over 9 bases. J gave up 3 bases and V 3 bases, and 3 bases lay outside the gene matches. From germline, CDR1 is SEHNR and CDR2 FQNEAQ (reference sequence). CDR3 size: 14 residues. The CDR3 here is CASSFGGQGYEQYF. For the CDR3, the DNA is TGTGCCAGCAGCTTCGGGGGACAGGGCTACGAGCAGTACTTC.

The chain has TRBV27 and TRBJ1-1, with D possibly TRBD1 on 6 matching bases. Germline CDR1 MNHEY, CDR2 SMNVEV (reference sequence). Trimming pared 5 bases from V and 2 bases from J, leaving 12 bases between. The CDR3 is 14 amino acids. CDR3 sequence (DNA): TGTGCCAGCAGTATGACAGGAGAAAACACTGAAGCTTTCTTT. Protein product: CASSMTGENTEAFF.

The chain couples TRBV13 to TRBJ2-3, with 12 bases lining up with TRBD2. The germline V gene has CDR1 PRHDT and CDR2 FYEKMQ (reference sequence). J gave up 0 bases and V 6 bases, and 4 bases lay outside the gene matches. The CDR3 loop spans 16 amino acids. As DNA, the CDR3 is TGTGCCAGCAGGAGACTAGCGGGGGCGAGCACAGATACGCAGTATTTT. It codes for CASRRLAGASTDTQYF.

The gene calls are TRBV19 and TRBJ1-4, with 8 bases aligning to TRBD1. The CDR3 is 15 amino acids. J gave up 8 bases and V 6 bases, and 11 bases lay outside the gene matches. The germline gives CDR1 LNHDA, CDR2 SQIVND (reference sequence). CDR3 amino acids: CASRPQTGVEEKLFF. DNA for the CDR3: TGTGCCAGTAGACCGCAGACAGGGGTAGAAGAAAAACTGTTTTTT. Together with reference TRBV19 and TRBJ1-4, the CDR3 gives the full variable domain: DGGITQSPKYLFRKEGQNVTLSCEQNLNHDAMYWYRQDPGQGLRLIYYSQIVNDFQKGDIAEGYSVSREKKESFPLTVTSAQKNPTAFYLCASRPQTGVEEKLFFGSGTQLSVL.

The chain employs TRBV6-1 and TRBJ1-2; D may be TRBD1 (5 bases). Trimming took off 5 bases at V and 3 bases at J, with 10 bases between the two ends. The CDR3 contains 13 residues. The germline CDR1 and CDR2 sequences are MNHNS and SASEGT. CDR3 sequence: CASSLGRDYGYTF. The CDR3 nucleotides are TGTGCCAGCAGTCTAGGCAGGGACTATGGCTACACCTTC.

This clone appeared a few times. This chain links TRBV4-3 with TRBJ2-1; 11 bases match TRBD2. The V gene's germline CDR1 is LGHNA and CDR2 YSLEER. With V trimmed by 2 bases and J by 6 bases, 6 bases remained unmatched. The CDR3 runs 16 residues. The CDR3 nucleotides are TGCGCCAGCAGCCAACAACCGGGACTAGCGGTCAATGAGCAGTTCTTC. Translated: CASSQQPGLAVNEQFF.

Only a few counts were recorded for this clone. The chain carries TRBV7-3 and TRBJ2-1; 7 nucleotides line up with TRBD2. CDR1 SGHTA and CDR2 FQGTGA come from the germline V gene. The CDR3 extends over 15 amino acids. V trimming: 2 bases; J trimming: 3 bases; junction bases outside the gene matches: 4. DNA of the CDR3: TGTGCCAGCAGCTTACTAGCTAGCGGCTACAATGAGCAGTTCTTC. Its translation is CASSLLASGYNEQFF.

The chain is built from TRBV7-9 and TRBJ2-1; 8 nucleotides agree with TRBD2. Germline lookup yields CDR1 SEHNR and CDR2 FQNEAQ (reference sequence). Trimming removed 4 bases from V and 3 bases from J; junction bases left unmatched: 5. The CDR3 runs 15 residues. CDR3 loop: CASSSPLAGYNEQFF. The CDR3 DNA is TGTGCCAGCAGCTCCCCTCTAGCGGGCTACAATGAGCAGTTCTTC.

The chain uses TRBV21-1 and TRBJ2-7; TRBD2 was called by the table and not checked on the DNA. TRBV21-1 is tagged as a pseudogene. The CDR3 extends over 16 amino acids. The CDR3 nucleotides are TGTGCCAGCAGCATAGATAGCGGGGGGCACTCCTACGAGCAGTACTTC. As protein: CASSIDSGGHSYEQYF.

In DNA, the CDR3 is TGTGCCAGCTCACCACTAGGCCCAGCGGCCTCTGGAAACACCATATATTTT. Translating it yields CASSPLGPAASGNTIYF. This chain uses TRBV18 with TRBJ1-3; D unresolved. Trimming took 1 base from V and 0 from J, leaving 13 bases between them. Germline loops: CDR1 KGHSH, CDR2 LQKENI. The CDR3 loop spans 17 amino acids.

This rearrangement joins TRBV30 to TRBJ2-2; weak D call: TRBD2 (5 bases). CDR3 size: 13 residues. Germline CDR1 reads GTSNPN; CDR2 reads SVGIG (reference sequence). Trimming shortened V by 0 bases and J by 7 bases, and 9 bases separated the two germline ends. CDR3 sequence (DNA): TGTGCCTGGAGTGTTGTAGGAGGCGGGGAGCTGTTTTTT. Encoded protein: CAWSVVGGGELFF.

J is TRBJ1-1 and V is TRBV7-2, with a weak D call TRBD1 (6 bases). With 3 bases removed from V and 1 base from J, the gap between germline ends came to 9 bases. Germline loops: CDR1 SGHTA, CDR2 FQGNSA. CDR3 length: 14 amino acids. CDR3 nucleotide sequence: TGTGCCAGCAGCTTCGGACAGAGGAACACTGAAGCTTTCTTT. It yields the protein CASSFGQRNTEAFF.

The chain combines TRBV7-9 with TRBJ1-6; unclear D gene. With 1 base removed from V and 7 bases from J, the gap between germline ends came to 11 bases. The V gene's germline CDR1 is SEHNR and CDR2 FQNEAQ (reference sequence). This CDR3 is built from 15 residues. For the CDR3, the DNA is TGTGCCAGCAGCTTAGGCGGGGATGCAAATTCACCCCTCCACTTT. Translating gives CASSLGGDANSPLHF. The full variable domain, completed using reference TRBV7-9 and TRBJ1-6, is DTGVSQNPRHKITKRGQNVTFRCDPISEHNRLYWYRQTLGQGPEFLTYFQNEAQLEKSRLLSDRFSAERPKGSFSTLEIQRTEQGDSAMYLCASSLGGDANSPLHFGNGTRLTVT.

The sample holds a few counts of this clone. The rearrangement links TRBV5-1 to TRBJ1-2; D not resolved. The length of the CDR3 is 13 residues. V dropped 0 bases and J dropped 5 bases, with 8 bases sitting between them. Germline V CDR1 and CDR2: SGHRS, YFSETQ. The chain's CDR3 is CASSLERSYGYTF. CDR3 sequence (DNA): TGCGCCAGCAGCTTGGAGAGGAGTTATGGCTACACCTTC.